The 9 T cell receptor beta chains in this list originate from one sample, sequenced in a study of T cell clonotyping in hematopoietic cell transplantation. Libraries were prepared by immunoSEQ multiplex PCR; TCRdb keeps only in-frame clonotypes and omits some of them. This table holds about 76,000 clones, 90% to 97% found once. Time point defined: recipient sample about 28 days before transplant, after cytoreduction. Sample: peripheral blood mononuclear cells, taken before stem cell transplant. Source of these receptors: a woman aged 50 to 60 with acute myeloid leukemia. Some clones in this sample may be carry-over from other donors' samples.

The gene calls are TRBV6-5 and TRBJ1-4, with unresolved D. Germline V gene sequence: CDR1 MNHEY, CDR2 SVGAGI. V lost 6 bases and J 2 bases, leaving 13 bases between the germline ends. This CDR3 has 15 residues. This chain's CDR3 is CASRPSRITNEKLFF. The CDR3 DNA follows: TGTGCCAGCAGACCATCCAGGATCACTAATGAAAAACTGTTTTTT.

The gene calls are TRBV11-3 and TRBJ1-1; no definite D call. Germline CDR1 is SGHNT and CDR2 is YENEEA. The V end was cut by 5 bases, the J end by 5 bases, with 12 bases between. This CDR3 is 13 amino acids long. CDR3 sequence: CASSPWTGTEAFF. The CDR3 DNA sequence: TGTGCCAGCAGCCCCTGGACGGGGACTGAAGCTTTCTTT.

The rearrangement links TRBV7-9 to TRBJ1-2, with 7 bases lining up with TRBD1. V shed 0 bases, J shed 7 bases, and the junction held 11 bases outside the gene matches. CDR3 length: 16 residues. Germline V gives CDR1 SEHNR, CDR2 FQNEAQ (reference sequence). The CDR3 DNA is TGTGCCAGCAGCTTAGCCGAAAGACAGGGTTTCAGTGGCTACACCTTC. It yields the protein CASSLAERQGFSGYTF.

The chain couples TRBV6-5 to TRBJ2-7, with 10 bases identical to TRBD2. V trimming: 7 bases; J trimming: 6 bases; junction bases outside the gene matches: 9. CDR3 size: 14 residues. In germline, CDR1 is MNHEY, CDR2 SVGAGI. CDR3 region: CASKFKREGLEQYF. As DNA, the CDR3 is TGTGCCAGCAAGTTCAAGCGGGAGGGCCTCGAGCAGTACTTC.

The chain joins TRBV10-3 to TRBJ2-5; D is ambiguous. Trimming left V 0 bases short and J 4 bases short, with 9 bases between. This CDR3 spans 14 amino acids. Germline V gene lookup returns CDR1 ENHRY and CDR2 SYGVKD. The CDR3 nucleotides are TGTGCCATCAGTGAGTCGGCCTTAGGAGAGACCCAGTACTTC. It is translated as CAISESALGETQYF.

The rearrangement uses TRBV6-1 and TRBJ2-1; 8 nucleotides align to TRBD2. Per germline, CDR1 MNHNS and CDR2 SASEGT. The CDR3 spans 15 residues. Trimming removed 6 bases from V and 2 bases from J; junction bases left unmatched: 6. The CDR3 DNA is TGTGCCAGCAGAGGACTAGCAGGTGCCTACAATGAGCAGTTCTTC. Its translation: CASRGLAGAYNEQFF.

This sequence joins TRBV10-1 and TRBJ2-1, with 10 nucleotides matching TRBD2. With V trimmed by 0 bases and J by 11 bases, 13 bases remained unmatched. The CDR3 has 17 residues. CDR1 is WNHNN and CDR2 is SYGVQD in the germline V gene (reference sequence). This CDR3 is CASSESNFGSGRPKQFF. CDR3 nucleotide sequence: TGCGCCAGCAGTGAGTCGAATTTCGGTAGCGGGAGGCCTAAGCAGTTCTTC.

The V and J genes are TRBV27 and TRBJ1-1, with no clear D. Germline CDR1 MNHEY, CDR2 SMNVEV (reference sequence). Trimming shortened V by 5 bases and J by 0 bases, and 13 bases separated the two germline ends. The CDR3 contains 15 residues. CDR3 bases: TGTGCCAGCAGTAAGAACAGCCCTATGAACACTGAAGCTTTCTTT. Protein: CASSKNSPMNTEAFF.

The chain combines TRBV18 with TRBJ2-7, with TRBD1 matching 10 bases. Germline V gene data show CDR1 as KGHSH and CDR2 as LQKENI. J lost 3 bases, V lost 0 bases, and 2 bases had no gene match. The CDR3 has 15 amino acids. This CDR3 is CASSPPDRGYYEQYF. The CDR3 nucleotides are TGTGCCAGCTCACCACCGGACAGGGGGTACTACGAGCAGTACTTC.